This TCR beta chain comes out of a study of radiation and T cells in renal cell carcinoma. For the study at large: Nephrectomy followed 15 Gy stereotactic body radiation by 4 weeks.

The protocol was immunoSEQ multiplex PCR, while the TCRdb copy is restricted to in-frame clones and leaves out a portion. The sample contains some 80,000 clones, roughly 85% of which appear only once. General observations from the study: Pretreatment tumor biopsies were lacking, so baseline clonotypes are unknown.

Concerning this clone itself: The antigen is unknown.

The V end lost 5 bases, the J end lost 13 bases, and 5 bases lay between the germline ends. CDR3 size: 8 residues. Looked up from germline, CDR1 is SGHVS and CDR2 is FQNEAQ. Specified time point: blood 2 weeks post-SBRT. Documented treatment: 15 Gy SBRT to primary tumor, nephrectomy 4 weeks later. Clear cell pathology was present in this patient's renal cell carcinoma. This sequence originates from a woman in her forties or fifties with renal cell carcinoma. The chain joins TRBV7-8 to TRBJ2-5; D not resolved. Sample: blood, taken from a patient whose treatment included radiotherapy and nephrectomy. The DNA of the CDR3 is TGTGCCAGCAGCCCCAGGTACTTC. It encodes CASSPRYF.